A selection of T cell receptor beta chains follows, all from one sample in a study of cytomegalovirus exposure and HLA in healthy donors. Libraries were prepared by immunoSEQ multiplex PCR; TCRdb keeps only in-frame clonotypes and omits some of them. The top ten clones hold 2.5% to 3.5% of a sample with under 200,000 clones, 65% to 80% of them seen once. The specimen was PBMCs. These TCRs come from a woman aged 45 to 65 in good health and CMV-seropositive. Each CDR3 is given with its conserved first and last residue. Each record gives: clone size, V gene, D gene, J gene, CDR3 DNA, CDR3 protein. The D gene is left open where the match is weak. Clone size appears in some rows only: once, few, many, or a class for an expanded clone.

>NA|TRBV19|NA|TRBJ1-5
TGTGCCAGTAGTCCGGGACACGGGGTATATAGCAATCAGCCCCAGCATTTT
CASSPGHGVYSNQPQHF
>NA|TRBV4-2|TRBD1|TRBJ1-5
TGTGCCAGCAGCCCCGATGACGGACAGGGGGCAAAACAGCCCCAGCATTTT
CASSPDDGQGAKQPQHF
>NA|TRBV7-2|TRBD2|TRBJ2-7
TGTGCCAGCAGCTTAGGGGGTGGGCTAGCGGGGGCCTCCTACGAGCAGTACTTC
CASSLGGGLAGASYEQYF
>NA|TRBV5-1|TRBD2|TRBJ2-5
TGCGCCAGCAGCCCACAGGGCGGGAGGGAGACCCAGTACTTC
CASSPQGGRETQYF
>NA|TRBV10-3|TRBD2|TRBJ2-1
TGTGCCATCCGTGGCGGGAGGGCCTCCGACGATGAGCAGTTCTTC
CAIRGGRASDDEQFF
>NA|TRBV7-9|NA|TRBJ2-7
TGTGCCAGCAGCTTAGCGCGCGCTCACGAGCAGTACTTC
CASSLARAHEQYF
>NA|TRBV19|NA|TRBJ1-5
TGTGCCAGTAGTATCCCCCACAGATTTGATCAGCCCCAGCATTTT
CASSIPHRFDQPQHF
>NA|TRBV6-1|NA|TRBJ1-1
TGTGCCAGCGCTACAGGGATCGCTGAAGCTTTCTTT
CASATGIAEAFF
>NA|TRBV10-3|TRBD1|TRBJ2-7
TGTGCCATCAGTGAAGGAGTCGGGACAGGCTCCTACGAGCAGTACTTC
CAISEGVGTGSYEQYF
>NA|TRBV7-3|NA|TRBJ2-3
TGTGCCAGCAGCGCCCTTAGTAGCACAGATACGCAGTATTTT
CASSALSSTDTQYF
>NA|TRBV7-9|TRBD1|TRBJ1-4
TGTGCCAGCAGCTTCCCCCAGGGGGCGCAGCGTGAAAAACTGTTTTTT
CASSFPQGAQREKLFF
>NA|TRBV29-1|TRBD2|TRBJ2-6
TGCAGCGTAACTAGCGCTGGGGCCAACGGCCTGACTTTC
CSVTSAGANGLTF
>once|TRBV4-3|TRBD1|TRBJ2-3
TGCGCCAGCAGCCAAGAAAACAGGGGAAGTGCAGATACGCAGTATTTT
CASSQENRGSADTQYF
>NA|TRBV4-3|TRBD2|TRBJ2-1
TGCGTCAGCAGCCTCCAAGGCGGCGGGAGGGCCTCGGATGAGCAGTTCTTC
CVSSLQGGGRASDEQFF
>NA|TRBV27|TRBD2|TRBJ2-1
TGTGCCAGCAGTTTGGGACTAGCGGCTAATTACAATGAGCAGTTCTTC
CASSLGLAANYNEQFF
>NA|TRBV10-3|NA|TRBJ2-5
TGTGCCATCAGTGACCGTGGGGGGAGAGGAGAGACCCAGTACTTC
CAISDRGGRGETQYF
>NA|TRBV14|TRBD1|TRBJ1-1
TGTGCCAGCAGCCAAGAAAGGACAGGGGGCCTCTTCTTT
CASSQERTGGLFF
>few|TRBV6-6|TRBD1|TRBJ1-1
TGTGCCAGCAGTACAGGGGGAGAAGAGGCTTTCTTT
CASSTGGEEAFF
>few|TRBV4-3|TRBD1|TRBJ2-7
TGCGCCAGCAGCCTAAGTTGGGACAGCCCTTTCTACGAGCAGTACTTC
CASSLSWDSPFYEQYF
>NA|TRBV2|NA|TRBJ1-2
TGTGCCAGCAGTGAAGTTCCCTCTAGTACCTATGGCTACACCTTC
CASSEVPSSTYGYTF
>NA|TRBV9|TRBD1|TRBJ2-5
TGTGCCAGCAGCCTGAGGGGGGACAGGGTAGGGAGAGAGACCCAGTACTTC
CASSLRGDRVGRETQYF
>NA|TRBV5-4|TRBD2|TRBJ2-2
TGTGCCAGCAGCTTGGCGGGGGGAGCGTTGGACGGGGAGCTGTTTTTT
CASSLAGGALDGELFF
>NA|TRBV15|NA|TRBJ1-4
TGTGCCACCACGCCCTTCTCAGGGACTAATGAAAAACTGTTTTTT
CATTPFSGTNEKLFF
>NA|TRBV5-6|TRBD2|TRBJ2-2
TGTGCCAGCAGCCCGCCTCCTGGGACTAGCGGGACCGGGGAGCTGTTTTTT
CASSPPPGTSGTGELFF
>NA|TRBV5-4|NA|TRBJ2-1
TGTGCCAGCAGCTTGGGCACGAGCTCCTACAATGAGCAGTTCTTC
CASSLGTSSYNEQFF
>NA|TRBV5-4|TRBD2|TRBJ2-3
TGTGCCAGCAGCCGGGGGGGGTCGTTTGATATGGCAGATACGCAGTATTTT
CASSRGGSFDMADTQYF
>NA|TRBV7-7|TRBD1|TRBJ2-2
TGTGCTAGCAGCTTAGGGGGACAGGGGAACACCGGGGAGCTGTTTTTT
CASSLGGQGNTGELFF
>NA|TRBV18|NA|TRBJ2-7
TGTGCCAGCTCCCTAGCATCCACCTACGAGCAGTACTTC
CASSLASTYEQYF
>NA|TRBV18|NA|TRBJ1-5
TGTGCCAGCTCACGATCTGGGGGGGGGCAGCCCCAGCATTTT
CASSRSGGGQPQHF
>NA|TRBV7-3|NA|TRBJ2-6
TGTGCCAGCAGCTTTTCTTCTGGGGCCAACGTCCTGACTTTC
CASSFSSGANVLTF
>NA|TRBV27|NA|TRBJ2-1
TGTGCCAGCAGCAAAAATCGGGAGTACAATGAGCAGTTCTTC
CASSKNREYNEQFF
>few|TRBV5-1|TRBD1|TRBJ2-3
TGCGCCAGCAGCTTGGAGACAGGGCGCATTTATACGCAGTATTTT
CASSLETGRIYTQYF
>NA|TRBV2|NA|TRBJ2-7
TGTGCCAGCAGTGATCAGGGGTACGAGCAGTACTTC
CASSDQGYEQYF
>few|TRBV9|TRBD1|TRBJ2-7
TGTGCCAGCAGCGTGGGACAGGGGGCCTACGAGCAGTACTTC
CASSVGQGAYEQYF
>NA|TRBV7-9|NA|TRBJ1-1
TGTGCCAGCAGCTCAAACACAGCGAACACTGAAGCTTTCTTT
CASSSNTANTEAFF
>NA|TRBV19|TRBD1|TRBJ2-5
TGTGCCAGTAGGGACAGGGGGAAGGAGACCCAGTACTTC
CASRDRGKETQYF
>NA|TRBV27|NA|TRBJ2-2
TGTGCCAGTAGGAGGGCAGCGAACACCGGGGAGCTGTTTTTT
CASRRAANTGELFF
>NA|TRBV4-1|NA|TRBJ2-3
TGCGCCAGCAGCCTAGGGACTTTCACAGATACGCAGTATTTT
CASSLGTFTDTQYF
>NA|TRBV6-1|TRBD1|TRBJ2-1
TGTGCCAGCAGACTTCCCGGGACAGGGTTCGATGAGCAGTTCTTC
CASRLPGTGFDEQFF
>NA|TRBV2|TRBD1|TRBJ1-4
TGTGCCACTTACCGGGACAGGAGGGAGAAACTGTTTTTT
CATYRDRREKLFF
>few|TRBV5-1|NA|TRBJ1-5
TGCGCCAGCAGGAGGGATAGCAATCAGCCCCAGCATTTT
CASRRDSNQPQHF
>NA|TRBV19|TRBD1|TRBJ2-7
TGTGCCAGTTCCCGGGACAGGGGGCCGGGCGAGCAGTACTTC
CASSRDRGPGEQYF
>once|TRBV19|NA|TRBJ2-2
TGTGCCAGTAGTATCCAGGGACACCACCGGGAGCTGTTTTTT
CASSIQGHHRELFF
>NA|TRBV11-2|NA|TRBJ1-1
TGTGCCAGCAGCTTGGTCGGGACTGAAGCTTTCTTT
CASSLVGTEAFF
>NA|TRBV7-8|NA|TRBJ2-6
TGTGCCAGCGGGGCGGCTGGGGCCAACGGCCTGACTTTC
CASGAAGANGLTF
>NA|TRBV6-1|TRBD1|TRBJ1-2
TGTGCCAGCAGTGAAGGCATCGGGACAGCTAACTATGGCTACACCTTC
CASSEGIGTANYGYTF
>NA|TRBV7-8|TRBD1|TRBJ1-2
TGTGCCAGCAGCCCACGGACAGGGCGGAGCAACTATGGCTACACCTTC
CASSPRTGRSNYGYTF
>NA|TRBV7-9|NA|TRBJ1-2
TGTGCCAGCAGCTTAGCTGGCGGGCAGGGGAGCGGCTACACCTTC
CASSLAGGQGSGYTF
>NA|TRBV6-6|NA|TRBJ2-3
TGTGCCAGCAGTCCGACTTGGTCTAGCACAGATACGCAGTATTTT
CASSPTWSSTDTQYF
>NA|TRBV27|TRBD1|TRBJ1-2
TGTGCCAGCAGTTTAGCGGGACAGGGGCAAGGCTACACCTTC
CASSLAGQGQGYTF
>NA|TRBV7-6|TRBD1|TRBJ1-2
TGTGCCAGCAGCACTGAGCCCGGGACAGATTATGGCTACACCTTC
CASSTEPGTDYGYTF
>NA|TRBV6-6|NA|TRBJ1-1
TGTGCCAGCAGTTACTCTCCAGGGGTAGCTGAAGCTTTCTTT
CASSYSPGVAEAFF